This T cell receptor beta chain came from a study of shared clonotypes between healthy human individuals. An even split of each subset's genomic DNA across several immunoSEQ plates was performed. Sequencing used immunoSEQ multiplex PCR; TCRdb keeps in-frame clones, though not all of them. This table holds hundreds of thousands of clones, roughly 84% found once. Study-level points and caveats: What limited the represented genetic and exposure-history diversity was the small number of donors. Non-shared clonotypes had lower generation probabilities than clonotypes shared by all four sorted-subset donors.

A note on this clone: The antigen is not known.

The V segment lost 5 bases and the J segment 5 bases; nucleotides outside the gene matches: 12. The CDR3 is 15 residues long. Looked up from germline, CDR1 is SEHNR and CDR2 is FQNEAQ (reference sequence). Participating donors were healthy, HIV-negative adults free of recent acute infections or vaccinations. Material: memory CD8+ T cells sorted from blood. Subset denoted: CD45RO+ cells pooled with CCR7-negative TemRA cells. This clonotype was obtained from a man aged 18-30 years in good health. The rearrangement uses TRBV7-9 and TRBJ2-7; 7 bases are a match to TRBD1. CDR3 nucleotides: TGTGCCAGCAGCAAAATGACAGGGTTCGACCACGAGCAGTACTTC. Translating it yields CASSKMTGFDHEQYF. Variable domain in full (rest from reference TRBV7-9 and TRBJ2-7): DTGVSQNPRHKITKRGQNVTFRCDPISEHNRLYWYRQTLGQGPEFLTYFQNEAQLEKSRLLSDRFSAERPKGSFSTLEIQRTEQGDSAMYLCASSKMTGFDHEQYFGPGTRLTVT.